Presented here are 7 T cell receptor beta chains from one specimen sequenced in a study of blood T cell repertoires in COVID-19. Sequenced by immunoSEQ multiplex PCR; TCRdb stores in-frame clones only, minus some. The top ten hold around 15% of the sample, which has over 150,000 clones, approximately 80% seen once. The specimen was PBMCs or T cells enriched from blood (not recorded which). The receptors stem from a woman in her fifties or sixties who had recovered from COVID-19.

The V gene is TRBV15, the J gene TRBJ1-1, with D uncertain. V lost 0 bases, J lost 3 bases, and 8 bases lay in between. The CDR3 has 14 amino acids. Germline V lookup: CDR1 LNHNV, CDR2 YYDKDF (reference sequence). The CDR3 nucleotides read TGTGCCACCAGCAGAGATACTTATTACACTGAAGCTTTCTTT. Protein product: CATSRDTYYTEAFF. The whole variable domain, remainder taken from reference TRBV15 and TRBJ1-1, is DAMVIQNPRYQVTQFGKPVTLSCSQTLNHNVMYWYQQKSSQAPKLLFHYYDKDFNNEADTPDNFQSRRPNTSFCFLDIRSPGLGDTAMYLCATSRDTYYTEAFFGQGTRLTVV.

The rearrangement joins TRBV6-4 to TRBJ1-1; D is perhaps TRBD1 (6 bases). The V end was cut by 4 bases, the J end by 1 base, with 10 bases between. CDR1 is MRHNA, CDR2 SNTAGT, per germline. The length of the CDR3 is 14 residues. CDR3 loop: CASSVGQPNTEAFF. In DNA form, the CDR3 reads TGTGCCAGCAGTGTCGGACAGCCGAACACTGAAGCTTTCTTT.

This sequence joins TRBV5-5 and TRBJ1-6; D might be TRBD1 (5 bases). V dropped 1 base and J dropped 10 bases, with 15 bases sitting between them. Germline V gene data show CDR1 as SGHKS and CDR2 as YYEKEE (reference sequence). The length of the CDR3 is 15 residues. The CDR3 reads CASSLLSSGSSPLHF. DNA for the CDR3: TGTGCCAGCAGCTTGTTGAGTTCAGGGTCCTCACCCCTCCACTTT.

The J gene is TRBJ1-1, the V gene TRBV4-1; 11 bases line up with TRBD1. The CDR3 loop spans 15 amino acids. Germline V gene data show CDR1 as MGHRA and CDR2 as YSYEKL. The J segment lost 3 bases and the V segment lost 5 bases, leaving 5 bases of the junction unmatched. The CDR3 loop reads CASSKGQGVDTEAFF. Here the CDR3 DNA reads TGCGCCAGCAGCAAGGGACAGGGGGTTGACACTGAAGCTTTCTTT.

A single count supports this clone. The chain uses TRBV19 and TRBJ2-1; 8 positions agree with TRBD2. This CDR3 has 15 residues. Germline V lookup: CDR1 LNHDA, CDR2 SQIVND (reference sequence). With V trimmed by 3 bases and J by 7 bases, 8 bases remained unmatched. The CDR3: CASSIRAGGVNEQFF. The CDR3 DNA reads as TGTGCCAGTAGTATCCGCGCGGGAGGAGTGAATGAGCAGTTCTTC.

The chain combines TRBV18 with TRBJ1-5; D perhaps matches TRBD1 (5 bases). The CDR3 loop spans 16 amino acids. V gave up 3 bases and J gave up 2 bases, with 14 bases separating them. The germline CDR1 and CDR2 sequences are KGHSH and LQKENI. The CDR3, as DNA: TGTGCCAGCTCACCCCAGACCGGGGGGGGCAATCAGCCCCAGCATTTT. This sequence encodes CASSPQTGGGNQPQHF. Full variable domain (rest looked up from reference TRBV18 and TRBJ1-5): NAGVMQNPRHLVRRRGQEARLRCSPMKGHSHVYWYRQLPEEGLKFMVYLQKENIIDESGMPKERFSAEFPKEGPSILRIQQVVRGDSAAYFCASSPQTGGGNQPQHFGDGTRLSIL.

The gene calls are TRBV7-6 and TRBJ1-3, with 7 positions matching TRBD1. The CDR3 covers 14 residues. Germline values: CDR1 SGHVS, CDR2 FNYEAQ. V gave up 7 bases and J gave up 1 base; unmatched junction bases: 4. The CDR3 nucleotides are TGTGCCAGCACCCAACAGGGGTCTGGAAACACCATATATTTT. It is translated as CASTQQGSGNTIYF.